This T cell receptor beta chain was captured in a study of OX40 agonist ivuxolimab in advanced cancers. Study details: Patients received ivuxolimab, an intravenous treatment, every 2 weeks at 0.01 to 10 mg/kg. Whole-study results and caveats: At 0.1 to 3.0 mg/kg and by week 6, CD4+ and CD8+ T cells in the blood had expanded clonally. People who partly responded at 0.1-3.0 mg/kg had some of the least clonal expansion seen. CD8+ T cells showed, on average, more clonal expansion than CD4+ cells.

The V and J ends lost 0 bases and 0 bases respectively, with 9 bases between them. CDR1 SGHRS and CDR2 YFSETQ come from the germline V gene. The CDR3 loop spans 15 amino acids. Concerning this clone itself: Its antigen remains unidentified.

Method: immunoSEQ multiplex PCR; TCRdb's copy keeps in-frame clones and lacks some. The sample has about 22,000 clones; 84% are singletons. This chain links TRBV5-1 with TRBJ1-2, with a tentative D call TRBD1 (5 bases). This clonotype was sampled from an adult with an advanced solid tumor such as melanoma, head and neck, liver or kidney cancer. Sequences were derived from CD4+ or CD8+ T cells sorted from blood, sampled in a trial of the OX40 agonist ivuxolimab. The CDR3 nucleotides are TGCGCCAGCAGCTTGGAGCTGACAGCTAACTATGGCTACACCTTC. It yields the protein CASSLELTANYGYTF.